This TCR beta chain is from a study of cytomegalovirus exposure and HLA in healthy donors. Study-level results: An analysis that was carried out later associated some 17,000 TCR beta sequences with HLA alleles at 0.05 false discovery rate.

As for this clone: Its matching antigen is unknown.

The CDR3 has 16 amino acids. V lost 6 bases to trimming and J lost 0 bases, with 15 bases between them. In germline, CDR1 is MDHEN, CDR2 SYDVKM. In the PCR, 60 Vbeta and 13 Jbeta primers were used. The repertoire was sequenced with immunoSEQ multiplex PCR; TCRdb's copy has only in-frame clones and lacks some. The sample holds 150,000 to 200,000 clones, 77% seen once. This TCR came from a woman aged 25 to 39 in good health and CMV-seronegative. The material sequenced was PBMCs. This sequence joins TRBV28 and TRBJ1-5; D call uncertain. CDR3 loop: CASSPTDIHSNQPQHF. The DNA for the CDR3 is TGTGCCAGCAGCCCCACTGACATACATAGCAATCAGCCCCAGCATTTT.